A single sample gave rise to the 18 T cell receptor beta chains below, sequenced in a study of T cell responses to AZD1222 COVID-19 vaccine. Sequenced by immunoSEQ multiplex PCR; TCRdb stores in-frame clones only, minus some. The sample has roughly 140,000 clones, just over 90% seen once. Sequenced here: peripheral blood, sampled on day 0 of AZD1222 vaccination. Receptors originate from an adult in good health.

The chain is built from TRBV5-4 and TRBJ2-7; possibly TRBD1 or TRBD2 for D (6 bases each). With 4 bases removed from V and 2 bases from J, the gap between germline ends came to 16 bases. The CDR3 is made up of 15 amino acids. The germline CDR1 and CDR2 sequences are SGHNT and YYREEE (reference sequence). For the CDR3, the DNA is TGTGCCAGCAGCGACCGGGGGCGGCCCGCCTACGAGCAGTACTTC. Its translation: CASSDRGRPAYEQYF.

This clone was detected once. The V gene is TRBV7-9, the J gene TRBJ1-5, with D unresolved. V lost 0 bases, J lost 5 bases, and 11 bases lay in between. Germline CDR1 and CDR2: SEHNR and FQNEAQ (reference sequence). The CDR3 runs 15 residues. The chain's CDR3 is CASSLAIGPDQPQHF. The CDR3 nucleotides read TGTGCCAGCAGCTTAGCAATAGGTCCCGATCAGCCCCAGCATTTT.

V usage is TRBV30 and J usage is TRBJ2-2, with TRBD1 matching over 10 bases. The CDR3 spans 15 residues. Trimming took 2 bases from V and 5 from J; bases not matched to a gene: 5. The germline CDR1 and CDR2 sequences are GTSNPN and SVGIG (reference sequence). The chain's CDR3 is CAWSPLDRGTGELFF. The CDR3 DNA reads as TGTGCCTGGAGTCCCCTGGACAGGGGGACCGGGGAGCTGTTTTTT.

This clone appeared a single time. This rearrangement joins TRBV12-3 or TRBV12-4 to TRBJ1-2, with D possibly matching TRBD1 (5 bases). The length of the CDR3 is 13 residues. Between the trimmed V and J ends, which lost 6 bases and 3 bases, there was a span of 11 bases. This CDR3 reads CASRLGPDYGYTF. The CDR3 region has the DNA TGTGCCAGCAGGCTGGGACCGGACTATGGCTACACCTTC.

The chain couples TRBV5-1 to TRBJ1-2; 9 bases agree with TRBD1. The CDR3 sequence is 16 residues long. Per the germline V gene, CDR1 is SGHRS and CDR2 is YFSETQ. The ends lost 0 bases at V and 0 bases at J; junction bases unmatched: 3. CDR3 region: CASSLGTGDPNYGYTF. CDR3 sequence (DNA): TGCGCCAGCAGCTTGGGGACAGGGGACCCTAACTATGGCTACACCTTC.

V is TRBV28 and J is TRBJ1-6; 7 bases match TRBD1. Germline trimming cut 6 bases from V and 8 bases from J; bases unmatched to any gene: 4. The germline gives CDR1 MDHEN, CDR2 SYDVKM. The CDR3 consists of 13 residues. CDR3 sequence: CASSRGTDSPLHF. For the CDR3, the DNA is TGTGCCAGCAGCCGGGGGACAGATTCACCCCTCCACTTT. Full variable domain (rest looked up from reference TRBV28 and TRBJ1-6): DVKVTQSSRYLVKRTGEKVFLECVQDMDHENMFWYRQDPGLGLRLIYFSYDVKMKEKGDIPEGYSVSREKKERFSLILESASTNQTSMYLCASSRGTDSPLHFGNGTRLTVT.

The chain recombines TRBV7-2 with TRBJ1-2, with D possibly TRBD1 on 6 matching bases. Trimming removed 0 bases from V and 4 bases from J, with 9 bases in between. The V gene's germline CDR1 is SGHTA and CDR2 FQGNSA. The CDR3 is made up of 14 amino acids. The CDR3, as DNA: TGTGCCAGCAGCTTAGCGGGACAAACCTATGGCTACACCTTC. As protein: CASSLAGQTYGYTF.

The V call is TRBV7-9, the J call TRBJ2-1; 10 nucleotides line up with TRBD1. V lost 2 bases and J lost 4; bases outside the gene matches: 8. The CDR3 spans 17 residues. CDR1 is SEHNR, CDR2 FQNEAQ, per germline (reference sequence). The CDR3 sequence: CASSLIAGQGVYNEQFF. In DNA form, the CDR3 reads TGTGCCAGCAGCTTAATAGCCGGACAGGGGGTTTACAATGAGCAGTTCTTC.

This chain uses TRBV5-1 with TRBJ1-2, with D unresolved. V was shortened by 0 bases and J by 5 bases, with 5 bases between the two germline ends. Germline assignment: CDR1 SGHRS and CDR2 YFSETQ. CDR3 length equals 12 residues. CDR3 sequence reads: CASSLDAYGYTF. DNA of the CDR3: TGCGCCAGCAGCTTGGATGCGTATGGCTACACCTTC.

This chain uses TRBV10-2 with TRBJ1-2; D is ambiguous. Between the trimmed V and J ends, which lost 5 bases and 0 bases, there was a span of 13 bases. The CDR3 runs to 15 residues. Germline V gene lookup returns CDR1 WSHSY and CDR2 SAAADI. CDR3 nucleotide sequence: TGCGCCAGCAGTACTGGACGAGAGACTAACTATGGCTACACCTTC. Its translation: CASSTGRETNYGYTF.

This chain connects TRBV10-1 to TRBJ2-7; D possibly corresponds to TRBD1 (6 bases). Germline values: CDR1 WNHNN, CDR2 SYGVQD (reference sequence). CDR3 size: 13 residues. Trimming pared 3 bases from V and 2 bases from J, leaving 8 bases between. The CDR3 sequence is CASSEQGAYEQYF. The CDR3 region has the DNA TGCGCCAGCAGTGAACAGGGAGCCTACGAGCAGTACTTC.

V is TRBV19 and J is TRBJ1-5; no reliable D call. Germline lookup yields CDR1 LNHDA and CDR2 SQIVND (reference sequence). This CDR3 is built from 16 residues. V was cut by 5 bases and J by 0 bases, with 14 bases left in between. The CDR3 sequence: CASSPTWTFSNQPQHF. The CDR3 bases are TGTGCCAGTAGTCCCACTTGGACCTTTAGCAATCAGCCCCAGCATTTT.

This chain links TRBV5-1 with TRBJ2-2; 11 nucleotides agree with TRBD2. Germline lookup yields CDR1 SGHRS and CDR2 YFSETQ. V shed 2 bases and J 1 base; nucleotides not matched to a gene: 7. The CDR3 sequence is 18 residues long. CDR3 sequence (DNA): TGCGCCAGCAGCTTCATAACTAGCGGGAGTGGGAACACCGGGGAGCTGTTTTTT. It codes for CASSFITSGSGNTGELFF.

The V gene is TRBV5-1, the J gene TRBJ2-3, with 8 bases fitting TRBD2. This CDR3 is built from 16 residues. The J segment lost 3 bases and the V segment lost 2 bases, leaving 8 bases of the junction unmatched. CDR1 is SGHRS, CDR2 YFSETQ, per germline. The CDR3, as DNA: TGCGCCAGCAGCTTCAAACTAGCGGCCCCAACAGATACGCAGTATTTT. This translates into CASSFKLAAPTDTQYF.

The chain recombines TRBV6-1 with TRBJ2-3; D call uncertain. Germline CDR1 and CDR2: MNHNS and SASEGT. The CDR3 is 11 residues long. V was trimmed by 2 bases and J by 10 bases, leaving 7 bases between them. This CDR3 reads CASSEFSAQYF. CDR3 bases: TGTGCCAGCAGTGAATTTTCTGCGCAGTATTTT.

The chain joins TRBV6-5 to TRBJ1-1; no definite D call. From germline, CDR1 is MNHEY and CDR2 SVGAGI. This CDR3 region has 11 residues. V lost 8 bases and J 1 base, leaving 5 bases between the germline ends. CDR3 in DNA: TGTGCCAGCGGGCCGAACACTGAAGCTTTCTTT. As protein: CASGPNTEAFF.

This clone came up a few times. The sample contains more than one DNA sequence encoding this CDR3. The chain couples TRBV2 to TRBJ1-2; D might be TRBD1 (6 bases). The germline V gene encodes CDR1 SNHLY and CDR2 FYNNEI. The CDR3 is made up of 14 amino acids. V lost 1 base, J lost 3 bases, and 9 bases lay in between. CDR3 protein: CASSEEGGYYGYTF. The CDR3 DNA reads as TGTGCCAGCAGTGAAGAGGGGGGCTACTATGGCTACACCTTC.

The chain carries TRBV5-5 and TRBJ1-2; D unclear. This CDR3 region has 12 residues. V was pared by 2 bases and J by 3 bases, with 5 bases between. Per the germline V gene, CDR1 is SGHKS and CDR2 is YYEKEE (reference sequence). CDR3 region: CASSFLDYGYTF. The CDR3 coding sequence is TGTGCCAGCAGCTTCCTCGACTATGGCTACACCTTC.